The 26 T cell receptor beta chains listed next were all sequenced from one sample in a study of shared clonotypes between healthy human individuals. The table came from immunoSEQ multiplex PCR; TCRdb's copy has only in-frame clones and leaves some out. The sample records approximately 1.9 million clones, about 94% being singletons. CD8 cells classed as naive were CD45RO-negative and positively selected for CCR7, excluding terminally differentiated effector memory CD45RA+ cells. Material for sequencing was naive CD8+ T cells from PBMCs. The receptors were gathered from a man younger than 35 in good health. Some clones in this sample may be carry-over from other donors' samples.

V and J are TRBV12-5 and TRBJ2-1; 7 bases align to TRBD2. CDR3 size: 16 residues. Germline-derived CDR1 and CDR2 are LGHNT and FRNRAP. With 1 base clipped from V and 5 bases from J, the junction kept 8 bases outside the gene matches. In DNA form, the CDR3 reads TGTGCTAGTGGTTTGGACGGGGACTATCTTAACAATGAGCAGTTCTTC. Protein sequence: CASGLDGDYLNNEQFF.

To note about this clone: Other DNA sequences in this specimen translate into the identical CDR3. The chain recombines TRBV28 with TRBJ2-1, with D maybe TRBD1 (6 bases). This CDR3 region has 15 residues. With 2 bases removed from V and 4 bases from J, the gap between germline ends came to 12 bases. Germline V CDR1 and CDR2: MDHEN, SYDVKM. CDR3 nucleotides: TGTGCCAGCAGTTTAGGCAGGGGTCCTTACAATGAGCAGTTCTTC. This sequence encodes CASSLGRGPYNEQFF.

With regard to this clone: Other nucleotide sequences in the sample specify the same CDR3. The CDR3 DNA follows: TGTGCCAGCAGTTTCGGGGGGGGTTACGAGCAGTACTTC. It yields the protein CASSFGGGYEQYF. J is TRBJ2-7 and V is TRBV27; 8 bases line up with TRBD2. J gave up 4 bases and V 3 bases, and 2 bases lay outside the gene matches. Germline CDR1 and CDR2: MNHEY and SMNVEV (reference sequence). The CDR3 runs 13 residues.

The rearrangement uses TRBV6-1 and TRBJ2-7; tentatively, D is TRBD2 (5 bases). V shed 4 bases and J shed 3 bases, with 19 bases lying between them. Germline V gene lookup returns CDR1 MNHNS and CDR2 SASEGT. The CDR3 sequence is 16 residues long. The CDR3 is CASSGPGVASYYEQYF. Written as DNA, the CDR3 is TGTGCCAGCAGTGGCCCCGGGGTAGCGTCTTACTACGAGCAGTACTTC.

The gene calls are TRBV10-2 and TRBJ1-4, with TRBD1 identical over 8 bases. The CDR3 length is 13 residues. Germline V gene sequence: CDR1 WSHSY, CDR2 SAAADI. The V segment lost 6 bases and the J segment 6 bases; nucleotides outside the gene matches: 3. The CDR3 is CASRTGGDEKLFF. CDR3 bases: TGCGCCAGCAGAACAGGGGGTGATGAAAAACTGTTTTTT.

This chain uses TRBV11-2 with TRBJ2-7; 8 positions agree with TRBD2. Trimming removed 5 bases from V and 7 bases from J; junction bases left unmatched: 13. This CDR3 is 15 amino acids long. Germline lookup yields CDR1 SGHAT and CDR2 FQNNGV. The CDR3 DNA reads TGTGCCAGCAGCAGCGGGGGAGGGCCCTTGGGGGAGCAGTACTTC. As protein: CASSSGGGPLGEQYF.

The genes are TRBV5-6 and TRBJ2-7; unclear D gene. The CDR3 loop spans 16 amino acids. Per the germline V gene, CDR1 is SGHDT and CDR2 is YYEEEE. V was cut by 0 bases and J by 4 bases, with 17 bases left in between. The DNA for the CDR3 is TGTGCCAGCAGCTTGGCAGGTTCTCACGGAGTGTACGAGCAGTACTTC. It translates to CASSLAGSHGVYEQYF.

The J gene is TRBJ2-3, the V gene TRBV27, with 11 nucleotides matching TRBD2. The germline V gene has CDR1 MNHEY and CDR2 SMNVEV (reference sequence). CDR3 length: 18 residues. J was trimmed by 3 bases and V by 7 bases; bases with no gene match: 15. The CDR3 DNA reads TGTGCCAGCACCCCACGGCTAGCGGGAGGCCGAAGGACAGATACGCAGTATTTT. Translation gives CASTPRLAGGRRTDTQYF.

This sequence joins TRBV5-4 and TRBJ1-3, with D tentatively TRBD1 (5 bases). Germline values: CDR1 SGHNT, CDR2 YYREEE (reference sequence). V gave up 9 bases and J gave up 4 bases, with 20 bases separating them. This CDR3 is built from 15 residues. CDR3 nucleotides: TGTGCCACCAGGGACCAAAAAATCCAGGGAAACACCATATATTTT. Its protein product is CATRDQKIQGNTIYF.

V and J are TRBV7-9 and TRBJ2-1; 8 bases align to TRBD2. The CDR3 has 14 amino acids. The V gene end was trimmed by 6 bases and the J gene end by 9 bases; junction bases not matched to a gene: 10. CDR1 and CDR2 (germline): SEHNR, FQNEAQ (reference sequence). Here the CDR3 reads CASRPGGRSGEQFF. The CDR3, as DNA: TGTGCCAGCAGACCCGGCGGGAGGTCAGGTGAGCAGTTCTTC.

The chain links TRBV25-1 to TRBJ2-7, with 10 bases identical to TRBD2. The CDR3 is 17 residues long. V lost 6 bases to trimming and J lost 2 bases; unmatched junction nucleotides: 13. The germline gives CDR1 MGHDK, CDR2 SYGVNS. DNA of the CDR3: TGTGCCAGCAGCCCCACCCCCCTAGCGGGAGACCCCTACGAGCAGTACTTC. This sequence encodes CASSPTPLAGDPYEQYF.

The chain has TRBV21-1 and TRBJ2-5. TRBV21-1 is a known pseudogene. The CDR3 is made up of 17 amino acids. CDR3 residues: CASSKVGDPRVPETQYF. As DNA, the CDR3 is TGTGCCAGCAGCAAAGTAGGGGACCCTCGGGTTCCGGAGACCCAGTACTTC.

The chain links TRBV28 to TRBJ1-2; perhaps TRBD1 as D (6 bases). Trimming pared 5 bases from V and 4 bases from J, leaving 26 bases between. The CDR3 totals 18 residues. CDR1 is MDHEN, CDR2 SYDVKM, per germline. The CDR3 sequence: CASSLGQSWARSSYGYTF. As DNA, the CDR3 is TGTGCCAGCAGTCTGGGACAATCTTGGGCCCGGAGTTCCTATGGCTACACCTTC.

The CDR3 DNA sequence: TGTGCCAGCAGACCGGACAGGGCGAGGATTTATAGCAATCAGCCCCAGCATTTT. Translation gives CASRPDRARIYSNQPQHF. The chain recombines TRBV5-6 with TRBJ1-5, with 8 bases that match TRBD1. The V segment lost 5 bases and the J segment 0 bases; nucleotides outside the gene matches: 13. The CDR3 sequence is 18 residues long. The germline CDR1 and CDR2 sequences are SGHDT and YYEEEE.

The V and J genes are TRBV28 and TRBJ1-1, with no clear D. The CDR3 spans 14 residues. Trimming stripped 7 bases from V and 5 bases from J, with 17 bases between. Per the germline V gene, CDR1 is MDHEN and CDR2 is SYDVKM. The CDR3 here is CASTLTRLKTEAFF. For the CDR3, the DNA is TGTGCCAGCACCCTGACTCGCCTCAAGACTGAAGCTTTCTTT.

The CDR3 is CASRPSGSWETQYF. The CDR3 nucleotides read TGCGCCAGCAGACCTAGCGGGAGTTGGGAGACCCAGTACTTC. V and J are TRBV5-1 and TRBJ2-5, with TRBD2 matching 10 bases. Germline V gene lookup returns CDR1 SGHRS and CDR2 YFSETQ. The CDR3 contains 14 residues. The J segment lost 5 bases and the V segment lost 5 bases, leaving 6 bases of the junction unmatched.

The gene calls are TRBV7-9 and TRBJ2-2; 9 bases fit TRBD1. The CDR3 extends over 15 amino acids. Trimming at V came to 6 bases and at J to 6 bases, leaving 8 bases not matched to a gene. Germline V gene sequence: CDR1 SEHNR, CDR2 FQNEAQ (reference sequence). This chain's CDR3 is CASSLYRGRAGELFF. The CDR3, as DNA: TGTGCCAGCAGTTTATACAGGGGGCGCGCCGGGGAGCTGTTTTTT.

The V gene is TRBV7-8, the J gene TRBJ2-1; TRBD2 matches 11 bases. From germline, CDR1 is SGHVS and CDR2 FQNEAQ. V shed 5 bases, J shed 10 bases, and the junction held 7 bases outside the gene matches. The CDR3 covers 14 residues. The CDR3 DNA follows: TGTGCCAGCAGCGTGGTAGCGGGAGGGCAAGAGCAGTTCTTC. This translates into CASSVVAGGQEQFF.

The gene calls are TRBV11-3 and TRBJ2-3; no firm D call. The ends were cut back, 4 bases at V and 4 bases at J, with 15 bases in the middle. The CDR3 covers 15 residues. Germline assignment: CDR1 SGHNT and CDR2 YENEEA. In nucleotides, the CDR3 is TGTGCCAGCAGCTCTGGCCGAGGTCTGGCAGATACGCAGTATTTT. This codes for CASSSGRGLADTQYF.

This clone occurred once. The chain couples TRBV7-2 to TRBJ2-1, with 9 bases identical to TRBD1. Germline CDR1 reads SGHTA; CDR2 reads FQGNSA. This CDR3 comprises 14 residues. The CDR3 loop is CAKPGTGPRNEQFF. In nucleotides, the CDR3 is TGTGCTAAGCCGGGGACAGGGCCCAGGAATGAGCAGTTCTTC.

This clone was seen only once. The genes are TRBV6-6 and TRBJ2-3; weak D call: TRBD2 (6 bases). Trimming took 2 bases from V and 8 from J, leaving 14 bases between them. Per germline, CDR1 MNHNY and CDR2 SVGAGI (reference sequence). The CDR3 totals 14 residues. The CDR3 is CASSYGGMESTQYF. In nucleotides, the CDR3 is TGTGCCAGCAGTTACGGAGGGATGGAGAGTACGCAGTATTTT.

The chain couples TRBV4-2 to TRBJ2-3; 7 positions match TRBD2. The CDR3 has 17 amino acids. Germline V gene sequence: CDR1 LGHNA, CDR2 YNFKEQ. The V segment lost 0 bases and the J segment 4 bases; nucleotides outside the gene matches: 10. The CDR3 loop is CASSQDWVGLVADTQYF. CDR3 DNA sequence: TGTGCCAGCAGCCAAGATTGGGTTGGACTAGTGGCAGATACGCAGTATTTT.

The V call is TRBV4-1, the J call TRBJ2-1, with D possibly TRBD1 on 6 matching bases. There are 17 residues in the CDR3. V shed 1 base and J shed 0 bases, with 13 bases lying between them. Per germline, CDR1 MGHRA and CDR2 YSYEKL. The CDR3 loop is CASSQVDRLSSYNEQFF. As DNA, the CDR3 is TGCGCCAGCAGCCAAGTTGACAGGTTGAGCTCCTACAATGAGCAGTTCTTC.

The chain links TRBV9 to TRBJ1-1, with TRBD1 as a possible D gene (6 bases). The germline gives CDR1 SGDLS, CDR2 YYNGEE. Trimming took 3 bases from V and 3 from J, leaving 12 bases between them. The CDR3 covers 14 residues. The CDR3 loop is CASSEGHLDTEAFF. The CDR3 nucleotides are TGTGCCAGCAGCGAGGGACACTTAGACACTGAAGCTTTCTTT.

To note about this clone: A much larger clone differs by one base, so this may be a read error. The gene calls are TRBV9 and TRBJ1-1, with D maybe TRBD1 (5 bases). Germline CDR1 SGDLS, CDR2 YYNGEE. V was pared by 0 bases and J by 4 bases, with 10 bases between. The CDR3 length is 14 residues. Here the CDR3 reads CASSVAGMGTEAFF. CDR3 coding DNA: TGTGCCAGCAGCGTAGCAGGGATGGGCACTGAAGCTTTCTTT.

This rearrangement joins TRBV5-4 to TRBJ1-1, with D unclear. Germline V gene data show CDR1 as SGHNT and CDR2 as YYREEE (reference sequence). Trimming cost V 2 bases and J 3 bases, with 8 bases left between them. The CDR3 totals 13 residues. In DNA, the CDR3 is TGTGCCAGCAGCTTTTCGAGACACACTGAAGCTTTCTTT. This gives the protein CASSFSRHTEAFF.